The 18 T cell receptor beta chains in this list originate from one sample, sequenced in a study of Graves' ophthalmopathy and Graves' hyperthyroidism. RNA transcripts provided the template for amplifying TCR beta CDR3 regions. A first-round RT-PCR used HTBI primers, followed by a second-round multiplex PCR. Each CDR3 protein is one row after TCRdb ran MiXCR on the multiplex PCR reads. The data hold about 370,000 distinct CDR3 sequences, with about 16% observed a single time. Specimen: peripheral blood. Receptors originate from a woman aged 18 to 35 with Graves' ophthalmopathy.

This clonotype has at least ten counts. This rearrangement joins TRBV7-6 to TRBJ1-1; TRBD1 might be the D (5 bases). V was shortened by 8 bases and J by 3 bases, with 19 bases between the two germline ends. Germline V gives CDR1 SGHVS, CDR2 FNYEAQ. This CDR3 region has 15 residues. As DNA, the CDR3 is TGTGCCAGCTATTCTAAGAGGGGCGGCCACACTGAAGCTTTCTTT. It specifies CASYSKRGGHTEAFF.

This clonotype was picked up many times. The CDR3 bases are TGTGCCAGCAGCTTGACCGGACGGTACAATCAGCCCCAGCATTTT. Protein product: CASSLTGRYNQPQHF. V usage is TRBV5-6 and J usage is TRBJ1-5; D not resolved. The CDR3 extends over 15 amino acids. Between the trimmed V and J ends, which lost 1 base and 3 bases, there was a span of 11 bases. Germline CDR1 and CDR2: SGHDT and YYEEEE.

The CDR3 sequence: CASSGSLSGAYSPLHF. Here the CDR3 DNA reads TGTGCCAGCAGTGGATCCCTCTCAGGGGCTTATTCACCCCTCCACTTT. This sequence joins TRBV6-1 and TRBJ1-6, with D maybe TRBD1 (6 bases). Germline V gene data show CDR1 as MNHNS and CDR2 as SASEGT. V lost 4 bases and J lost 8, with 18 bases in between. The CDR3 extends over 16 amino acids.

Here the CDR3 DNA reads TGTGCCAGCAGCTTGTCTACGGGTACCTACGAGCAGTACTTC. Amino acid sequence: CASSLSTGTYEQYF. The rearrangement links TRBV7-2 to TRBJ2-7; no reliable D call. CDR1 is SGHTA and CDR2 is FQGNSA in the germline V gene. The CDR3 consists of 14 residues. V was cut by 3 bases and J by 2 bases, with 11 bases left in between.

In its sample, this clonotype was seen many times. CDR3: CATAVLGGNTEAFF. DNA for the CDR3: TGTGCCACAGCAGTTCTTGGGGGGAACACTGAAGCTTTCTTT. The rearrangement uses TRBV19 and TRBJ1-1; TRBD1 might be the D (5 bases). CDR1 is LNHDA and CDR2 is SQIVND in the germline V gene (reference sequence). Trimming took 10 bases from V and 1 from J, leaving 16 bases between them. CDR3 size: 14 residues.

This clonotype was detected ten times or more. J is TRBJ2-7 and V is TRBV7-2; D uncertain. The germline V gene has CDR1 SGHTA and CDR2 FQGNSA. The germline V and J ends were trimmed by 5 bases and 4 bases, with 12 bases remaining between them. This CDR3 region has 13 residues. CDR3 DNA sequence: TGTGCCAGCAGCCCCCACCCTATATACGAGCAGTACTTC. It codes for CASSPHPIYEQYF.

This clonotype was observed many times. The gene calls are TRBV12-3 or TRBV12-4 and TRBJ2-7; possibly TRBD1 for D (6 bases). With 8 bases removed from V and 0 bases from J, the gap between germline ends came to 11 bases. This CDR3 is 13 amino acids long. This CDR3 reads CASGGQSSYEQYF. CDR3 DNA: TGTGCCAGCGGTGGACAGAGCTCCTACGAGCAGTACTTC.

This clonotype occurred many times. The CDR3 DNA follows: TGTGCCAGCAGTTTCATAAAGGTGGACACCTCCTACGAGCAGTACTTC. Amino acids: CASSFIKVDTSYEQYF. J is TRBJ2-7 and V is TRBV12-3 or TRBV12-4; tentative D call: TRBD1 (5 bases). Trimming removed 3 bases at V and 0 bases at J, with 15 bases between. The CDR3 contains 16 residues.

V is TRBV6-1 and J is TRBJ1-1, with 7 bases matching TRBD1. Per the germline V gene, CDR1 is MNHNS and CDR2 is SASEGT. This CDR3 is 14 amino acids long. The V segment lost 6 bases and the J segment 6 bases; nucleotides outside the gene matches: 10. The CDR3 reads CASSTDRVRAEAFF. In nucleotides, the CDR3 is TGTGCCAGCAGCACTGACAGGGTTCGCGCTGAAGCTTTCTTT.

This clonotype was observed many times. The V gene is TRBV19, the J gene TRBJ1-5; 7 bases map to TRBD1. The junction had 16 bases not matched to a gene; V was cut back by 5 bases and J by 0 bases. The length of the CDR3 is 19 residues. Germline assignment: CDR1 LNHDA and CDR2 SQIVND (reference sequence). The chain's CDR3 is CASSLKGAHGPPSNQPQHF. The DNA of the CDR3 is TGTGCCAGTAGTCTCAAGGGGGCCCATGGGCCGCCTAGCAATCAGCCCCAGCATTTT.

This clonotype was observed at least ten times. The V call is TRBV3-1, the J call TRBJ2-5; a possible D gene is TRBD2 (6 bases). V dropped 4 bases and J dropped 4 bases, with 19 bases sitting between them. Germline values: CDR1 LGHDT, CDR2 YNNKEL (reference sequence). This CDR3 has 16 residues. The CDR3 sequence is CASSRLSGQAGETQYF. CDR3 DNA sequence: TGTGCCAGCAGCCGCCTTAGCGGCCAGGCGGGAGAGACCCAGTACTTC.

This clonotype was recorded many times. The rearrangement joins TRBV30 to TRBJ2-5; D unclear. The germline gives CDR1 GTSNPN, CDR2 SVGIG (reference sequence). The germline V and J ends were trimmed by 2 bases and 5 bases, with 3 bases remaining between them. The CDR3 runs 10 residues. DNA for the CDR3: TGTGCCTGGAGTACGGAGACCCAGTACTTC. Translating it yields CAWSTETQYF. Variable domain in full (rest from reference TRBV30 and TRBJ2-5): SQTIHQWPATLVQPVGSPLSLECTVEGTSNPNLYWYRQAAGRGLQLLFYSVGIGQISSEVPQNLSASRPQDRQFILSSKKLLLSDSGFYLCAWSTETQYFGPGTRLLVL.

This clonotype came up many times. The V and J genes are TRBV24-1 and TRBJ2-1, with D possibly being TRBD2 (6 bases). The CDR3 spans 17 residues. V was trimmed by 3 bases and J by 0 bases, leaving 14 bases between them. The germline V gene has CDR1 KGHDR and CDR2 SFDVKD. The CDR3, as DNA: TGTGCCACCAGTGATGCCGGGGGACCTGGCTCCTACAATGAGCAGTTCTTC. This codes for CATSDAGGPGSYNEQFF.

The chain is built from TRBV6-2 or TRBV6-3 and TRBJ1-6; the match to TRBD1 covers 7 bases. The germline V gene has CDR1 MNHEY and CDR2 SVGEGT. This CDR3 has 17 residues. The V gene end was trimmed by 0 bases and the J gene end by 9 bases; junction bases not matched to a gene: 11. CDR3 coding DNA: TGTGCCAGCAGTTACTCGAGTTTGACAGGGAGACCTTCACCCCTCCACTTT. It codes for CASSYSSLTGRPSPLHF.

This clonotype showed up many times. This chain links TRBV30 with TRBJ1-5; 7 nucleotides match TRBD1. The junction had 3 bases not matched to a gene; V was cut back by 0 bases and J by 4 bases. The V gene's germline CDR1 is GTSNPN and CDR2 SVGIG (reference sequence). This CDR3 has 14 residues. The CDR3 DNA follows: TGTGCCTGGAGTGTAGGGACAGATAATCAGCCCCAGCATTTT. This codes for CAWSVGTDNQPQHF.

This clonotype was recorded at least ten times. The chain links TRBV12-3 or TRBV12-4 to TRBJ1-1, with D perhaps matching TRBD1 (5 bases). Trimming took off 2 bases at V and 3 bases at J, with 16 bases between the two ends. This CDR3 contains 16 residues. CDR3 nucleotides: TGTGCCAGCAGTTTATTTCCAACGGGGGTTGACACTGAAGCTTTCTTT. Translation: CASSLFPTGVDTEAFF.

This clonotype was observed many times. In DNA form, the CDR3 reads TGTGCCAGCAGTGCGGACAGGGAAAGGTACGAGCAGTACTTC. Translation: CASSADRERYEQYF. The gene calls are TRBV12-3 or TRBV12-4 and TRBJ2-7, with 8 nucleotides matching TRBD1. Trimming removed 5 bases from V and 4 bases from J; junction bases left unmatched: 7. This CDR3 is 14 amino acids long.

Points on this clonotype: This may be a read error, as it is one base from a much larger clone. Lacking the conserved final phenylalanine or tryptophan, this CDR3 likely reflects a read error. This chain connects TRBV30 to TRBJ1-6, with D unresolved. V shed 4 bases and J shed 3 bases, with 13 bases lying between them. Germline lookup yields CDR1 GTSNPN and CDR2 SVGIG (reference sequence). The CDR3 spans 15 residues. This chain's CDR3 is CAWNTGLIYNSPLHS. The CDR3 coding sequence is TGTGCCTGGAATACTGGACTGATCTATAATTCACCCCTCCACTCT.